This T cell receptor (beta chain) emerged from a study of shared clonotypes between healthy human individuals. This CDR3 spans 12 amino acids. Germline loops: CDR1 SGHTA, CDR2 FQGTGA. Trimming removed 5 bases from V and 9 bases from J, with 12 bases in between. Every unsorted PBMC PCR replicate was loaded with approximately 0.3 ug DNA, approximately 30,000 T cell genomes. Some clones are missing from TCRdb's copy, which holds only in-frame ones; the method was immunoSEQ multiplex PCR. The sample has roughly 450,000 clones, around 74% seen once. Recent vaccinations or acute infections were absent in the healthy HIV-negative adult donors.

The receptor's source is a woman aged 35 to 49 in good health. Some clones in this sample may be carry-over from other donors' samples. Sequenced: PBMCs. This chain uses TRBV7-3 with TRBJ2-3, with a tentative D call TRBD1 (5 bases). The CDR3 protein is CASSPDTRTQYF. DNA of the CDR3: TGTGCCAGCAGCCCGGACACAAGGACGCAGTATTTT.